Here is one TCR beta chain with its context. The V and J ends lost 2 bases and 3 bases, in that order; junction bases with no gene match: 1. In germline, CDR1 is KGHSH, CDR2 LQKENI. The CDR3 runs 15 residues. Assay used: immunoSEQ multiplex PCR; TCRdb lists only in-frame clones, some missing. Of fewer than 90,000 clones in the sample, about 90% are singletons; the top ten hold 0.65% to 0.9%. The sample comes from a study of T cell changes during pregnancy in multiple sclerosis. The chain carries TRBV18 and TRBJ2-3; 11 positions agree with TRBD1. The sample consisted of peripheral blood, taken in the second trimester of pregnancy. This receptor was identified in a female donor with multiple sclerosis, enrolled in a pregnancy study. The CDR3 region is CASSPGQGATDTQYF. The CDR3 DNA is TGTGCCAGCTCACCAGGACAGGGGGCAACAGATACGCAGTATTTT.